This T cell receptor beta chain stems from a study of blood T cell repertoires in COVID-19. Study background: Italy, Spain and the United States were the sources of the convalescent and acute COVID-19 samples. Sources were T cells, B-cell-depleted T cells, or PBMCs; the material itself was cDNA or gDNA.

This CDR3 region has 13 residues. Germline trimming cut 4 bases from V and 3 bases from J; bases unmatched to any gene: 6. CDR1 and CDR2 (germline): SQVTM, ANQGSEA. Generated by immunoSEQ multiplex PCR, the TCRdb table keeps only in-frame clones and is missing some. The sample includes about 17,000 clones, about 81% seen only once; the top ten take more than 8%. The sequence was collected from a man aged 55 to 70 with acute or convalescent COVID-19. Source material: peripheral blood. This chain joins TRBV29-1 and TRBJ2-7, with 7 nucleotides matching TRBD1. Here the CDR3 reads CSVGNRGNYEQYF. CDR3 coding DNA: TGCAGCGTTGGAAACAGGGGAAACTACGAGCAGTACTTC.